The rows below give T cell receptor beta chains drawn from one sample of a study of T cell responses to AZD1222 COVID-19 vaccine. This table comes from immunoSEQ multiplex PCR, and its TCRdb copy is limited to in-frame clones, with some not included. The profile covers 95,000 to 100,000 clones, with 75% to 95% appearing a single time and 1% to 1.5% taken by the ten largest. The sequences come from peripheral blood, collected on day 0 of AZD1222 vaccination. These receptors were obtained from an adult in good health. CDR3s include the opening cysteine and the closing phenylalanine or tryptophan. D genes are given only for firm matches. Size values are once, few and many counts, or a class for expanded clones, and some rows have none.

cdr3_nt: TGTGCCAGTAGTATAGAGCGAAACACTGAAGCTTTCTTT
cdr3_aa: CASSIERNTEAFF
clone_size: .
j_call: TRBJ1-1
v_call: TRBV19
cdr3_length: 13
d_call: .

cdr3_nt: TGTGCCAGCAGCGATCCGGGGGGTGCCGATACGCAGTATTTT
cdr3_aa: CASSDPGGADTQYF
clone_size: .
j_call: TRBJ2-3
v_call: TRBV5-4
cdr3_length: 14
d_call: TRBD2

cdr3_nt: TGTGCCAGTAGTCCGAGCGGGGTGTTGGTCACTGAAGCTTTCTTT
cdr3_aa: CASSPSGVLVTEAFF
clone_size: .
j_call: TRBJ1-1
v_call: TRBV19
cdr3_length: 15
d_call: .

cdr3_nt: TGTGCCATCGGGTCCCGGGACAGGGGGATGTATGGCTACACCTTC
cdr3_aa: CAIGSRDRGMYGYTF
clone_size: .
j_call: TRBJ1-2
v_call: TRBV10-3
cdr3_length: 15
d_call: TRBD1

cdr3_nt: TGTGCCAGCAGCTGGCAGGGCGACCAAGAGACCCAGTACTTC
cdr3_aa: CASSWQGDQETQYF
clone_size: .
j_call: TRBJ2-5
v_call: TRBV5-8
cdr3_length: 14
d_call: .

cdr3_nt: TGCGCCAGCAGCGGATTTGTGGGGAACACTGAAGCTTTCTTT
cdr3_aa: CASSGFVGNTEAFF
clone_size: .
j_call: TRBJ1-1
v_call: TRBV5-1
cdr3_length: 14
d_call: .

cdr3_nt: TGTGCCAGCAGTACCCGGGACAACTCCTACGAGCAGTACTTC
cdr3_aa: CASSTRDNSYEQYF
clone_size: once
j_call: TRBJ2-7
v_call: TRBV6-5
cdr3_length: 14
d_call: .

cdr3_nt: TGTGCCAGCAGTCCCGGGGGAACTAATGAAAAACTGTTTTTT
cdr3_aa: CASSPGGTNEKLFF
clone_size: .
j_call: TRBJ1-4
v_call: TRBV28
cdr3_length: 14
d_call: .

cdr3_nt: TGTGCCAGCAGTCCCCGGGACGGCTATGAGCAGTTCTTC
cdr3_aa: CASSPRDGYEQFF
clone_size: .
j_call: TRBJ2-1
v_call: TRBV27
cdr3_length: 13
d_call: .

cdr3_nt: TGTGCCAGCAGCTTTGAACGCGAGGGTGAAAAACTGTTTTTT
cdr3_aa: CASSFEREGEKLFF
clone_size: .
j_call: TRBJ1-4
v_call: TRBV11-2
cdr3_length: 14
d_call: .

cdr3_nt: TGTGCCAGCAGCTTGGGGGGCAACACCGGGGAGCTGTTTTTT
cdr3_aa: CASSLGGNTGELFF
clone_size: .
j_call: TRBJ2-2
v_call: TRBV5-6
cdr3_length: 14
d_call: .

cdr3_nt: TGTGCCAGCAGCTCCCTAGCGGGGTACCAAGAGACCCAGTACTTC
cdr3_aa: CASSSLAGYQETQYF
clone_size: once
j_call: TRBJ2-5
v_call: TRBV7-6
cdr3_length: 15
d_call: TRBD2

cdr3_nt: TGTGCCAGCAGCTTAGTTCGACTTGAGCAGTTCTTC
cdr3_aa: CASSLVRLEQFF
clone_size: .
j_call: TRBJ2-1
v_call: TRBV11-2
cdr3_length: 12
d_call: .

cdr3_nt: TGTGCCAGCAGTGAAGCGGGGTCGGACACCGGGGAGCTGTTTTTT
cdr3_aa: CASSEAGSDTGELFF
clone_size: .
j_call: TRBJ2-2
v_call: TRBV6-1
cdr3_length: 15
d_call: .

cdr3_nt: TGTGCCAGCAGCCCCCAACCCGGGACATTCTACGAGCAGTACTTC
cdr3_aa: CASSPQPGTFYEQYF
clone_size: .
j_call: TRBJ2-7
v_call: TRBV7-3
cdr3_length: 15
d_call: .

cdr3_nt: TGCGCCAGCAGCCCCGGACTAGCGGGGGGTGAGACCCAGTACTTC
cdr3_aa: CASSPGLAGGETQYF
clone_size: .
j_call: TRBJ2-5
v_call: TRBV5-1
cdr3_length: 15
d_call: TRBD2

cdr3_nt: TGTGCCAGCAGCCAAGAAGGGGTGCTCGAGCAGTTCTTC
cdr3_aa: CASSQEGVLEQFF
clone_size: .
j_call: TRBJ2-1
v_call: TRBV14
cdr3_length: 13
d_call: .

cdr3_nt: TGTGCCAGCAGTGTTACGCAGACGGGCGGTGGCTACACCTTC
cdr3_aa: CASSVTQTGGGYTF
clone_size: .
j_call: TRBJ1-2
v_call: TRBV2
cdr3_length: 14
d_call: .

cdr3_nt: TGTGCCACGCTGAGAGGGAGGGCCTTACAAGAGACCCAGTACTTC
cdr3_aa: CATLRGRALQETQYF
clone_size: .
j_call: TRBJ2-5
v_call: TRBV6-5
cdr3_length: 15
d_call: TRBD2

cdr3_nt: TGTGCCAGCAGTTACTCGCGGGGGATGGGCTACACCTTC
cdr3_aa: CASSYSRGMGYTF
clone_size: .
j_call: TRBJ1-2
v_call: TRBV6-5
cdr3_length: 13
d_call: .

cdr3_nt: TGTGCCAGCAGTCGGAGTGGGACAGGGGGCGTAAAACTGTTTTTT
cdr3_aa: CASSRSGTGGVKLFF
clone_size: .
j_call: TRBJ1-4
v_call: TRBV6-5
cdr3_length: 15
d_call: TRBD1

cdr3_nt: TGCGCCAGCAGCCCCGGGAGGCTCACTGGAAACACCATATATTTT
cdr3_aa: CASSPGRLTGNTIYF
clone_size: .
j_call: TRBJ1-3
v_call: TRBV5-1
cdr3_length: 15
d_call: .

cdr3_nt: TGTGCCAGCAAAGCAGGAAGCACGAATTCACCCCTCCACTTT
cdr3_aa: CASKAGSTNSPLHF
clone_size: .
j_call: TRBJ1-6
v_call: TRBV5-4
cdr3_length: 14
d_call: .

cdr3_nt: TGCGCCAGCACCCTAGGACCCGAATCCTCTGGAAACACCATATATTTT
cdr3_aa: CASTLGPESSGNTIYF
clone_size: .
j_call: TRBJ1-3
v_call: TRBV5-1
cdr3_length: 16
d_call: .

cdr3_nt: TGTGCCAGCAACGAGCCCCCAGGGCCCCAGCATTTT
cdr3_aa: CASNEPPGPQHF
clone_size: few
j_call: TRBJ1-5
v_call: TRBV2
cdr3_length: 12
d_call: .

cdr3_nt: TGCAGTGCTAGTGTGTATCGCGGGGGGACCTACGAGCAGTACTTC
cdr3_aa: CSASVYRGGTYEQYF
clone_size: .
j_call: TRBJ2-7
v_call: TRBV20-1
cdr3_length: 15
d_call: TRBD2

cdr3_nt: TGCAGCGTTGAAACCGGGGCAGAAGCTTTCTTT
cdr3_aa: CSVETGAEAFF
clone_size: once
j_call: TRBJ1-1
v_call: TRBV29-1
cdr3_length: 11
d_call: .

cdr3_nt: TGCGCCAGCAGCGAAGGGTACGGCTACGAGCAGTACTTC
cdr3_aa: CASSEGYGYEQYF
clone_size: .
j_call: TRBJ2-7
v_call: TRBV4-1
cdr3_length: 13
d_call: .

cdr3_nt: TGCGCCAGCAGCGTTGAACAGGGAATGAACGAAAAACTGTTTTTT
cdr3_aa: CASSVEQGMNEKLFF
clone_size: .
j_call: TRBJ1-4
v_call: TRBV5-1
cdr3_length: 15
d_call: .

cdr3_nt: TGTGCCACCAGCAAAAGCGGAACAGATACGCAGTATTTT
cdr3_aa: CATSKSGTDTQYF
clone_size: .
j_call: TRBJ2-3
v_call: TRBV15
cdr3_length: 13
d_call: .

cdr3_nt: TGCGCCAGCAGCCAAGATGGGGGGTGGCAGTTCTTC
cdr3_aa: CASSQDGGWQFF
clone_size: .
j_call: TRBJ2-1
v_call: TRBV4-1
cdr3_length: 12
d_call: .

cdr3_nt: TGTGCCAGCAGCGTAGTAATTGGGAACACTGAAGCTTTCTTT
cdr3_aa: CASSVVIGNTEAFF
clone_size: .
j_call: TRBJ1-1
v_call: TRBV9
cdr3_length: 14
d_call: .

cdr3_nt: TGTGCCAGCAGCCGATCAAGGGGGAGTATTAATGAAAAACTGTTTTTT
cdr3_aa: CASSRSRGSINEKLFF
clone_size: .
j_call: TRBJ1-4
v_call: TRBV7-6
cdr3_length: 16
d_call: .

cdr3_nt: TGCGCCAGCAGGATGGACAGGGCGTTCACTGAAGCTTTCTTT
cdr3_aa: CASRMDRAFTEAFF
clone_size: once
j_call: TRBJ1-1
v_call: TRBV5-1
cdr3_length: 14
d_call: TRBD1

cdr3_nt: TGTGCCAGTAGTGGACAGGGGCTCACTGAAGCTTTCTTT
cdr3_aa: CASSGQGLTEAFF
clone_size: .
j_call: TRBJ1-1
v_call: TRBV19
cdr3_length: 13
d_call: TRBD1

cdr3_nt: TGTGCCTACCACCGGAGGGACAGAAGTGGGAATGAGCAGTTCTTC
cdr3_aa: CAYHRRDRSGNEQFF
clone_size: .
j_call: TRBJ2-1
v_call: TRBV30
cdr3_length: 15
d_call: .